Included here is one T cell receptor (beta chain) sequence, with context. The antigen is not known. Relative to the germline gene, one junction end is altered; a read error may explain this. The data were taken from a study of tumor and adjacent non-tumor tissue in lung cancer. At the level of the study: The patients, some ten men and four to six women, were about 31 to 76 with stage I to III disease. Samples averaged about 3.8 million productive TCRbeta reads each.

Germline V gives CDR1 MNHEY, CDR2 SVGEGT. There are 16 residues in the CDR3. Three rounds of nested PCR, following a modified ARM-PCR protocol, produced the TCRbeta library. TCRdb passed the multiplex PCR reads through MiXCR, listing each CDR3 protein once. The sample has fewer than 120,000 distinct CDR3 sequences, over 75% seen once; the top ten hold about 22%. Findings and caveats of the study: Significantly higher TCR diversity was found in tumor than normal lung.

The template was RNA from unsorted bulk tissue. Chemotherapy-naive patients with new lung cancer underwent thoracic surgery in China, August–November 2014. This chain joins TRBV6-2 or TRBV6-3 and TRBJ2-5; TRBD1 matches 8 bases. Sequencing was carried out using lung tumor tissue. This clonotype was obtained from a man aged 65-85 years with non-small cell lung cancer. In nucleotides, the CDR3 is TGCGCCAGCAGTTACCACGGACAGGGCCCCCAAGAGACCCAGTGCTTC. This gives the protein CASSYHGQGPQETQCF.